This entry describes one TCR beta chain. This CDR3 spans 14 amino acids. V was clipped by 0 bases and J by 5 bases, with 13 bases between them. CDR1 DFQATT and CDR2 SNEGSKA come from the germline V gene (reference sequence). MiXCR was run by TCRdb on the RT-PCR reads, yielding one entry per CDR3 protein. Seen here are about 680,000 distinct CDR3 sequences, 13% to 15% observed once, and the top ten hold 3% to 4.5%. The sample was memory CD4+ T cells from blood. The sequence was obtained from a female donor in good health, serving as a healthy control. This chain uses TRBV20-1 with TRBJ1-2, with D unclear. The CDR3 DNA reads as TGCAGTGCTAGAGAGGCCATTTCTGGGTATGGCTACACCTTC. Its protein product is CSAREAISGYGYTF.